The 27 T cell receptor beta chains below all came from one sample that was sequenced in a study of blood T cell repertoires in COVID-19. Clones were read by immunoSEQ multiplex PCR, and TCRdb kept only the in-frame ones, dropping some. The sample has under 350,000 clones; 80% to 90% are singletons. Sequencing was carried out using PBMCs or T cells enriched from blood (not recorded which). The receptors stem from a woman aged 40 to 50 with acute COVID-19.

There are a few counts of this clone. The V and J genes are TRBV12-5 and TRBJ2-6; D gene unclear. Trimming pared 8 bases from V and 0 bases from J, leaving 5 bases between. Per the germline V gene, CDR1 is LGHNT and CDR2 is FRNRAP. The length of the CDR3 is 13 residues. The CDR3 here is CASTNSGANVLTF. CDR3 coding DNA: TGTGCTAGTACAAACTCTGGGGCCAACGTCCTGACTTTC.

The CDR3 is CASSQSPGTSAEQFF. Here the CDR3 DNA reads TGTGCCAGCAGCCAAAGCCCCGGGACTAGCGCTGAGCAGTTCTTC. The gene calls are TRBV3-1 (or the pseudogene TRBV3-2) and TRBJ2-1; 10 positions match TRBD2. Trimming took 2 bases from V and 9 from J; bases not matched to a gene: 7. The CDR3 covers 15 residues. The germline CDR1 and CDR2 sequences are LGHDT and YNNKEL (reference sequence).

This rearrangement joins TRBV2 to TRBJ2-7; 7 bases fit TRBD2. The germline V gene has CDR1 SNHLY and CDR2 FYNNEI. CDR3 size: 15 residues. Trimming removed 8 bases from V and 0 bases from J; junction bases left unmatched: 10. CDR3 DNA sequence: TGTGCCAGCGGGGAGCGGGGCCTTAGCTCCTACGAGCAGTACTTC. Translating it yields CASGERGLSSYEQYF.

V is TRBV18 and J is TRBJ2-7; maybe TRBD1 (6 bases). CDR1 is KGHSH and CDR2 is LQKENI in the germline V gene. V lost 0 bases and J lost 7, with 10 bases in between. The CDR3 extends over 13 amino acids. CDR3 amino acids: CASSPPGASEQYF. As DNA, the CDR3 is TGTGCCAGCTCACCACCGGGGGCGTCTGAGCAGTACTTC.

On this clone: Other nucleotide sequences in the sample specify the same CDR3. V usage is TRBV15 and J usage is TRBJ1-3; D not resolved. CDR1 is LNHNV, CDR2 YYDKDF, per germline (reference sequence). The CDR3 runs to 15 residues. The V end was cut by 0 bases, the J end by 0 bases, with 6 bases between. Here the CDR3 DNA reads TGTGCCACCAGCAGAGATACCAGCTCTGGAAACACCATATATTTT. Protein sequence: CATSRDTSSGNTIYF.

The chain has TRBV19 and TRBJ1-5, with D uncertain. The CDR3 contains 15 residues. V shed 3 bases and J shed 7 bases, with 16 bases lying between them. Looked up from germline, CDR1 is LNHDA and CDR2 is SQIVND (reference sequence). For the CDR3, the DNA is TGTGCCAGTAGTATTTTTCCAGGTCAGAACCAGCCCCAGCATTTT. Translating gives CASSIFPGQNQPQHF.

The chain combines TRBV5-4 with TRBJ1-2; D is perhaps TRBD1 (6 bases). Germline assignment: CDR1 SGHNT and CDR2 YYREEE (reference sequence). This CDR3 is 14 amino acids long. Trimming left V 3 bases short and J 7 bases short, with 16 bases between. CDR3 nucleotides: TGTGCCAGCAGCTCAGGGACAAATTCGGCTGGCTACACCTTC. Protein: CASSSGTNSAGYTF.

This clone turned up a few times. This rearrangement joins TRBV21-1 to TRBJ1-4; TRBD1, the D gene given by the table, was not confirmed from the DNA. TRBV21-1 is given as a pseudogene. The CDR3 loop spans 16 amino acids. DNA of the CDR3: TGTGCCAGCAGCAAACTTCGCGACAGGGTAGGAGAAAAACTGTTTTTT. Residues: CASSKLRDRVGEKLFF.

The V call is TRBV27, the J call TRBJ1-5; D is possibly TRBD1 (6 bases). The ends were cut back, 8 bases at V and 4 bases at J, with 12 bases in the middle. The germline CDR1 and CDR2 sequences are MNHEY and SMNVEV (reference sequence). The CDR3 sequence is 13 residues long. CDR3 sequence (DNA): TGTGCCAGCGCTCTACAGGGAAATCAGCCCCAGCATTTT. Residues: CASALQGNQPQHF.

J is TRBJ2-5 and V is TRBV28, with a weak D call TRBD2 (6 bases). Germline CDR1 is MDHEN and CDR2 is SYDVKM. V lost 5 bases and J lost 4, with 29 bases in between. This CDR3 comprises 19 residues. The CDR3 bases are TGTGCCAGCAGTGCATATGCCCCCCGAGGAGGGGCGCCGAGAGAGACCCAGTACTTC. This translates into CASSAYAPRGGAPRETQYF.

The chain carries TRBV7-6 and TRBJ1-2; TRBD1 matches 10 bases. Germline-derived CDR1 and CDR2 are SGHVS and FNYEAQ. J gave up 7 bases and V 4 bases, and 18 bases lay outside the gene matches. The CDR3 has 18 amino acids. CDR3 loop: CASSSRTGTGVGSAGYTF. The CDR3 DNA reads as TGTGCCAGCAGCTCTAGGACGGGGACAGGGGTGGGTAGTGCTGGCTACACCTTC.

In DNA form, the CDR3 reads TGTGCCAGCAGCTCAGGTCCCGGCCAGCCAAGCTCCTATAATTCACCCCTCCACTTT. It encodes CASSSGPGQPSSYNSPLHF. This chain links TRBV5-6 with TRBJ1-6; D remains ambiguous. Deletions cut 3 bases from V and 0 bases from J, with 19 bases between. Germline CDR1 and CDR2: SGHDT and YYEEEE. This CDR3 has 19 residues.

The rearrangement uses TRBV27 and TRBJ2-2; D perhaps matches TRBD2 (6 bases). Germline V gives CDR1 MNHEY, CDR2 SMNVEV (reference sequence). CDR3 length: 18 amino acids. Between the trimmed V and J ends, which lost 1 base and 0 bases, there was a span of 15 bases. The CDR3 sequence: CASSLWLGRGTNTGELFF. As DNA, the CDR3 is TGTGCCAGCAGTTTATGGTTGGGGCGGGGAACGAACACCGGGGAGCTGTTTTTT.

The V and J genes are TRBV24-1 and TRBJ2-1; weak D call: TRBD1 (6 bases). CDR1 KGHDR and CDR2 SFDVKD come from the germline V gene. CDR3 length equals 18 residues. The ends were cut back, 5 bases at V and 4 bases at J, with 23 bases in the middle. The CDR3 here is CATSGTETGSPLYNEQFF. CDR3 sequence (DNA): TGTGCCACCAGTGGGACAGAAACAGGTTCTCCTTTATACAATGAGCAGTTCTTC.

The chain combines TRBV19 with TRBJ1-1, with unresolved D. Trimming shortened V by 6 bases and J by 9 bases, and 23 bases separated the two germline ends. The CDR3 spans 15 residues. CDR1 is LNHDA and CDR2 is SQIVND in the germline V gene (reference sequence). The CDR3 here is CASRLDVPGARKAFF. CDR3 nucleotides: TGTGCCAGTAGACTAGACGTACCGGGAGCTAGAAAAGCTTTCTTT.

J is TRBJ1-1 and V is TRBV6-5, with TRBD1 as a possible D gene (5 bases). Trimming left V 5 bases short and J 3 bases short, with 16 bases between. This CDR3 region has 15 residues. CDR1 MNHEY and CDR2 SVGAGI come from the germline V gene. The CDR3 region is CASSPISGSYTEAFF. The CDR3 DNA is TGTGCCAGCAGTCCGATCTCAGGGTCGTACACTGAAGCTTTCTTT.

The chain carries TRBV11-2 and TRBJ2-7; 7 bases align to TRBD1. V lost 0 bases to trimming and J lost 0 bases; unmatched junction nucleotides: 5. Germline CDR1 and CDR2: SGHAT and FQNNGV. This CDR3 is built from 16 residues. The CDR3 sequence: CASSLEGDRISYEQYF. The CDR3 nucleotides read TGTGCCAGCAGCTTAGAGGGGGACAGAATCTCCTACGAGCAGTACTTC.

This clone occurred once. The chain has TRBV19 and TRBJ2-1, with 11 bases fitting TRBD2. This CDR3 region has 15 residues. Germline CDR1 LNHDA, CDR2 SQIVND (reference sequence). V was clipped by 3 bases and J by 2 bases; unmatched bases: 0. The CDR3 DNA reads as TGTGCCAGTAGTATGACTAGCGGGGCCTACAATGAGCAGTTCTTC. Protein product: CASSMTSGAYNEQFF.

This chain links TRBV24-1 with TRBJ1-5, with D possibly TRBD1 on 5 matching bases. Trimming cost V 5 bases and J 0 bases, with 7 bases left between them. This CDR3 is 14 amino acids long. Per the germline V gene, CDR1 is KGHDR and CDR2 is SFDVKD. CDR3: CATSGQYSNQPQHF. The DNA of the CDR3 is TGTGCCACCAGTGGACAGTATAGCAATCAGCCCCAGCATTTT.

The chain has TRBV5-4 and TRBJ2-3, with D possibly matching TRBD2 (6 bases). Germline assignment: CDR1 SGHNT and CDR2 YYREEE (reference sequence). The CDR3 length is 16 residues. The V end was cut by 2 bases, the J end by 6 bases, with 19 bases between. CDR3 in DNA: TGTGCCAGCAGCTTTTTGGGGGACTCAAAGGCGGATACGCAGTATTTT. This encodes CASSFLGDSKADTQYF.

The rearrangement uses TRBV5-6 and TRBJ1-1; D remains ambiguous. The CDR3 is 15 amino acids. Looked up from germline, CDR1 is SGHDT and CDR2 is YYEEEE. The V gene lost 3 bases and the J gene lost 6 bases, with 18 bases spanning the gap. The DNA of the CDR3 is TGTGCCAGCAGCTCACCCTTTCTGGGGAGGCCTGAAGCTTTCTTT. It yields the protein CASSSPFLGRPEAFF.

The rearrangement uses TRBV6-5 and TRBJ1-5, with 9 positions matching TRBD1. J was trimmed by 1 base and V by 7 bases; bases with no gene match: 5. Germline values: CDR1 MNHEY, CDR2 SVGAGI. The CDR3 length is 15 residues. CDR3: CASTDRGGSNQPQHF. The CDR3 bases are TGTGCCAGCACCGACAGGGGGGGCAGCAATCAGCCCCAGCATTTT.

This clone was observed many times. DNA for the CDR3: TGTGCCAGTAGTATAACAGCCGAAGCTTTCTTT. This translates into CASSITAEAFF. V is TRBV19 and J is TRBJ1-1; D ambiguous. With 2 bases removed from V and 8 bases from J, the gap between germline ends came to 6 bases. Germline-derived CDR1 and CDR2 are LNHDA and SQIVND (reference sequence). This CDR3 is 11 amino acids long. Looking up the rest from reference TRBV19 and TRBJ1-1 gives the full variable domain: DGGITQSPKYLFRKEGQNVTLSCEQNLNHDAMYWYRQDPGQGLRLIYYSQIVNDFQKGDIAEGYSVSREKKESFPLTVTSAQKNPTAFYLCASSITAEAFFGQGTRLTVV.

The chain couples TRBV4-1 to TRBJ2-3; 12 positions match TRBD2. The CDR3 covers 20 residues. V shed 4 bases, J shed 0 bases, and the junction held 14 bases outside the gene matches. Germline V gene sequence: CDR1 MGHRA, CDR2 YSYEKL. For the CDR3, the DNA is TGCGCCAGCAGCCCCACCCCTCTAGCGGGGGGGGACCCTAGCACAGATACGCAGTATTTT. Encoded protein: CASSPTPLAGGDPSTDTQYF.

V and J are TRBV27 and TRBJ1-2, with 8 bases fitting TRBD1. The CDR3 sequence is 14 residues long. Per the germline V gene, CDR1 is MNHEY and CDR2 is SMNVEV (reference sequence). The trim removed 3 bases at V and 7 bases at J, leaving 7 bases unmatched. CDR3 sequence reads: CASSFVQGARGYTF. CDR3 coding DNA: TGTGCCAGCAGTTTTGTGCAGGGGGCTCGTGGCTACACCTTC.

The chain joins TRBV9 to TRBJ2-2, with D possibly matching TRBD2 (5 bases). Germline V gene sequence: CDR1 SGDLS, CDR2 YYNGEE. V was shortened by 0 bases and J by 6 bases, with 9 bases between the two germline ends. CDR3 length: 14 residues. As DNA, the CDR3 is TGTGCCAGCAGCGTAGGTTCTAGCCCCGGGGAGCTGTTTTTT. Protein sequence: CASSVGSSPGELFF.

The count of this clone is one. The chain couples TRBV7-9 to TRBJ1-2; 10 bases are shared with TRBD1. Germline V gene sequence: CDR1 SEHNR, CDR2 FQNEAQ (reference sequence). The CDR3 runs 13 residues. J lost 8 bases, V lost 5 bases, and 5 bases had no gene match. In nucleotides, the CDR3 is TGTGCCAGCAGCGTAGGGACAGGGGACGGCTACACCTTC. The encoded protein is CASSVGTGDGYTF.